This passage covers 8 T cell receptor beta chains from one sample sequenced in a study of blood T cell repertoires in COVID-19. The repertoire was sequenced with immunoSEQ multiplex PCR; TCRdb's copy has only in-frame clones and lacks some. The table includes about 270,000 clones, approximately 86% detected once. The sequencing sample was made of peripheral blood. The receptor source for this set is a middle-aged man with active or convalescent COVID-19.

This clone was seen a few times. This sequence joins TRBV14 and TRBJ1-1; perhaps TRBD1 as D (6 bases). Trimming pared 4 bases from V and 5 bases from J, leaving 14 bases between. The germline V gene has CDR1 SGHDN and CDR2 FVKESK. The CDR3 length is 14 residues. CDR3 DNA sequence: TGTGCCAGCAGCCCCCTGGACAGTAAGACTGAAGCTTTCTTT. Amino acids: CASSPLDSKTEAFF.

The genes are TRBV2 and TRBJ1-4; 8 nucleotides align to TRBD1. The CDR3 is made up of 14 amino acids. J gave up 11 bases and V 2 bases, and 7 bases lay outside the gene matches. Germline V lookup: CDR1 SNHLY, CDR2 FYNNEI. In nucleotides, the CDR3 is TGTGCCAGCAGTGAACTTGGACAGGGTCAGAAACTGTTTTTT. It encodes CASSELGQGQKLFF.

V usage is TRBV11-2 and J usage is TRBJ2-3; 8 bases align to TRBD1. The J segment lost 5 bases and the V segment lost 3 bases, leaving 7 bases of the junction unmatched. The CDR3 is 15 residues long. CDR1 is SGHAT, CDR2 FQNNGV, per germline. DNA for the CDR3: TGTGCCAGCAGCTTGGACAGGGAGGTTAGAGATACGCAGTATTTT. Translated, it gives CASSLDREVRDTQYF.

The chain joins TRBV24-1 to TRBJ1-3, with D perhaps matching TRBD1 (5 bases). The ends were cut back, 7 bases at V and 0 bases at J, with 15 bases in the middle. The V gene's germline CDR1 is KGHDR and CDR2 SFDVKD. This CDR3 has 16 residues. The CDR3 nucleotides read TGTGCCACCAGAAGACAAGGGACTAACTCTGGAAACACCATATATTTT. Translated: CATRRQGTNSGNTIYF.

CDR3 amino acids: CASSFLTSRGGSVDTGELFF. The CDR3 DNA reads TGTGCCAGCAGCTTCCTCACCTCGCGGGGGGGCTCGGTCGACACCGGGGAGCTGTTTTTT. J is TRBJ2-2 and V is TRBV5-5; 9 bases agree with TRBD2. The germline CDR1 and CDR2 sequences are SGHKS and YYEKEE (reference sequence). The CDR3 is 20 amino acids. V shed 2 bases and J 3 bases; nucleotides not matched to a gene: 17.

The CDR3 region is CASSETRTGPDTQYF. CDR3 DNA: TGTGCCAGCAGTGAAACTCGGACAGGGCCAGATACGCAGTATTTT. V usage is TRBV6-1 and J usage is TRBJ2-3, with 8 bases that match TRBD1. The V gene's germline CDR1 is MNHNS and CDR2 SASEGT. This CDR3 is 15 amino acids long. V lost 2 bases to trimming and J lost 4 bases; unmatched junction nucleotides: 5.

CDR3 nucleotide sequence: TGTGCCAGTACCCGTGACCGATCGGGGGTAGAAGCTTTCTTT. As protein: CASTRDRSGVEAFF. The V and J genes are TRBV19 and TRBJ1-1; a possible D gene is TRBD1 (5 bases). CDR3 length: 14 residues. CDR1 is LNHDA and CDR2 is SQIVND in the germline V gene (reference sequence). Trimming stripped 7 bases from V and 8 bases from J, with 20 bases between.

In DNA form, the CDR3 reads TGTGCCAGCAGTGACGTATCCACCGGGGGCTATGGCTACACCTTC. Protein: CASSDVSTGGYGYTF. This chain links TRBV6-1 with TRBJ1-2; weak D call: TRBD1 (5 bases). Per germline, CDR1 MNHNS and CDR2 SASEGT. V lost 3 bases and J lost 4, with 15 bases in between. This CDR3 has 15 residues.